These 3 T cell receptor beta chains share one sample of origin, sequenced in a study of shared clonotypes between healthy human individuals. Using immunoSEQ multiplex PCR, the repertoire was profiled, and TCRdb retains in-frame clones only, with some absent. The repertoire holds some 1.5 million clones, with around 97% as singletons. Sample: naive CD4+ T cells sorted from blood. Subset reported: CD45RA+ positively selected. All receptors derive from a man aged 30 to 39 in good health.

This chain joins TRBV6-1 and TRBJ2-3; tentative D call: TRBD1 (6 bases). The CDR3 extends over 15 amino acids. The germline gives CDR1 MNHNS, CDR2 SASEGT. Trimming shortened V by 4 bases and J by 3 bases, and 14 bases separated the two germline ends. The CDR3 is CASSVQGSLTDTQYF. The CDR3 region has the DNA TGTGCCAGCAGTGTTCAGGGGTCTCTGACAGATACGCAGTATTTT.

The genes are TRBV15 and TRBJ1-4; D not certain. Germline V gene data show CDR1 as LNHNV and CDR2 as YYDKDF (reference sequence). V was trimmed by 5 bases and J by 8 bases, leaving 18 bases between them. CDR3 size: 15 residues. CDR3 sequence reads: CATSPEPGKGEKLFF. The CDR3 coding sequence is TGTGCCACCAGCCCTGAACCGGGGAAAGGGGAAAAACTGTTTTTT.

This clone was seen only a few times. A read error may account for a junction end that differs from germline. The V call is TRBV14, the J call TRBJ2-7; the D is unclear. The germline gives CDR1 SGHDN, CDR2 FVKESK. The CDR3 is 12 amino acids. The chain's CDR3 is CASSQGSFEQYF. CDR3 bases: TGTGCCAGCAGCCAAGGGTCCTTCGAGCAGTACTTC.